Listed below are T cell receptor beta chains from one sample, sequenced in a study of blood T cell repertoires in COVID-19. Some clones are missing from TCRdb's copy, which holds only in-frame ones; the method was immunoSEQ multiplex PCR. This table has about 43,000 clones, about 85% appearing once. The sample consisted of peripheral blood. The receptors derive from a woman older than 75 with active COVID-19. Both conserved end residues are trimmed from each CDR3. A D gene is named only where the DNA matches it firmly.

V: TRBV3-1/TRBV3-2; D: NA; CDR3: ASSHRTGGTDTQY
V: TRBV6-4; D: NA; CDR3: ASSEELGGNQPQH
V: TRBV29-1; D: NA; CDR3: SVTPWGGLTNEQF
V: TRBV7-8; D: TRBD2; CDR3: ASSNPWVAGGRETQY
V: TRBV6-2/TRBV6-3; D: NA; CDR3: ASSYGQPYGYT
V: TRBV12-3/TRBV12-4; D: TRBD1; CDR3: ASSSSGRDSKY
V: TRBV2; D: NA; CDR3: ASRETGLRSQPQH
V: TRBV7-2; D: TRBD1; CDR3: ASSPGTGFLQPQH
V: TRBV5-5; D: TRBD1; CDR3: ASNTWKGQYTDTQY
V: TRBV30; D: TRBD2; CDR3: AWSVQSGGANEQF
V: TRBV4-1; D: NA; CDR3: ASSQSSSYNSPLH
V: TRBV28; D: NA; CDR3: ASIRGTSTDTQY
V: TRBV6-2/TRBV6-3; D: TRBD2; CDR3: ASSYDPPERGGRETQY
V: TRBV14; D: NA; CDR3: ASSQAVLLVQSQF
V: TRBV11-2; D: NA; CDR3: ASSLPRGYYGYT
V: TRBV10-3; D: TRBD1; CDR3: AISLAGQGGRETQY
V: TRBV5-8; D: NA; CDR3: ASSPFRVGTEAF
V: TRBV2; D: TRBD1; CDR3: ASREGQGPSTYNEQF